These 23 T cell receptor beta chains were sequenced from one sample in a study of naive and memory T cell subsets. Both TRBC1 and TRBC2 were covered by a beta constant-region primer of two equimolar oligonucleotides. The ligated cDNA underwent four PCR rounds using SP2 and nested alpha and beta constant-region primers. A single record per CDR3 protein comes from TCRdb applying MiXCR to the UMI-ligation and nested PCR reads. Among around 130,000 distinct CDR3 sequences listed, 36% were seen once. The material sequenced was central memory CD4+ T cells from blood. These receptors all stem from a human donor in good health.

There are a few counts of this clonotype. The chain links TRBV6-2 or TRBV6-3 to TRBJ2-5; no definite D call. V shed 2 bases and J shed 4 bases, with 2 bases lying between them. The CDR3 is 11 amino acids. Germline assignment: CDR1 MNHEY and CDR2 SVGEGT. DNA of the CDR3: TGTGCCAGCAGTTACGGAGAGACCCAGTACTTC. The encoded protein is CASSYGETQYF.

This clonotype was detected a few times. The rearrangement joins TRBV12-3 or TRBV12-4 to TRBJ2-7, with no clear D. The CDR3 is made up of 11 amino acids. V shed 5 bases and J shed 3 bases, with 5 bases lying between them. CDR3 DNA: TGTGCCAGCAGTCCTTACTACGAGCAGTACTTC. It yields the protein CASSPYYEQYF.

This chain uses TRBV7-9 with TRBJ2-1; TRBD2 agrees at 8 bases. The CDR3 covers 15 residues. Germline V CDR1 and CDR2: SEHNR, FQNEAQ (reference sequence). V trimming: 0 bases; J trimming: 4 bases; junction bases outside the gene matches: 2. Written as DNA, the CDR3 is TGTGCCAGCAGCTTAGCCACTAGCGGTTACAATGAGCAGTTCTTC. Translating it yields CASSLATSGYNEQFF.

This clonotype was seen only a few times. The genes are TRBV29-1 and TRBJ2-3; 8 nucleotides match TRBD2. The V and J ends lost 6 bases and 3 bases, in that order; junction bases with no gene match: 5. Looked up from germline, CDR1 is SQVTM and CDR2 is ANQGSEA. This CDR3 has 13 amino acids. DNA of the CDR3: TGCAGCGTGAGGGCGGGAGGTACAGATACGCAGTATTTT. This sequence encodes CSVRAGGTDTQYF.

The CDR3 loop is CASDSRSGGPDEQFF. The CDR3 coding sequence is TGTGCCAGCGACTCCCGGTCGGGAGGACCCGATGAGCAGTTCTTC. The rearrangement uses TRBV28 and TRBJ2-1; TRBD2 aligns across 7 bases. V lost 8 bases and J lost 8; bases outside the gene matches: 15. Looked up from germline, CDR1 is MDHEN and CDR2 is SYDVKM. The CDR3 has 15 amino acids.

This clonotype was seen more than once but under ten times. The chain employs TRBV5-1 and TRBJ1-2, with D uncertain. Trimming removed 3 bases at V and 4 bases at J, with 10 bases between. The CDR3 contains 13 residues. From germline, CDR1 is SGHRS and CDR2 YFSETQ. The CDR3 loop reads CASSSGSSYGYTF. The CDR3 DNA is TGCGCCAGCAGCTCCGGGAGTTCCTATGGCTACACCTTC.

This clonotype was detected many times. The V and J genes are TRBV27 and TRBJ2-7; D gene ambiguous. Germline V gene data show CDR1 as MNHEY and CDR2 as SMNVEV (reference sequence). The CDR3 runs 11 residues. Trimming pared 8 bases from V and 5 bases from J, leaving 10 bases between. The CDR3 here is CASGFSHEQYF. The CDR3, as DNA: TGTGCCAGCGGATTTTCCCACGAGCAGTACTTC.

This clonotype turned up a few times. The J gene is TRBJ2-1, the V gene TRBV5-4; D unresolved. Trimming cost V 0 bases and J 0 bases, with 13 bases left between them. The CDR3 sequence is 17 residues long. CDR1 and CDR2 from the germline V gene are SGHNT and YYREEE (reference sequence). CDR3 DNA: TGTGCCAGCAGCTTGGCCACAGCAGCCCGCTCCTACAATGAGCAGTTCTTC. Its protein is CASSLATAARSYNEQFF.

The table lists this clonotype with many counts. J is TRBJ2-5 and V is TRBV6-5, with TRBD2 as a possible D gene (6 bases). The length of the CDR3 is 15 residues. V was clipped by 8 bases and J by 2 bases, with 18 bases between them. The germline gives CDR1 MNHEY, CDR2 SVGAGI. The CDR3 region is CASRTGRKGQETQYF. The CDR3 region has the DNA TGTGCCAGCCGAACTGGGAGGAAAGGGCAAGAGACCCAGTACTTC.

This rearrangement joins TRBV28 to TRBJ1-5; no definite D call. CDR1 is MDHEN and CDR2 is SYDVKM in the germline V gene. The CDR3 runs 13 residues. Trimming removed 6 bases from V and 4 bases from J, with 10 bases in between. Written as DNA, the CDR3 is TGTGCCAGCAGAACCCCTGGGAATCAGCCCCAGCATTTT. Residues: CASRTPGNQPQHF. Looking up the rest from reference TRBV28 and TRBJ1-5 gives the full variable domain: DVKVTQSSRYLVKRTGEKVFLECVQDMDHENMFWYRQDPGLGLRLIYFSYDVKMKEKGDIPEGYSVSREKKERFSLILESASTNQTSMYLCASRTPGNQPQHFGDGTRLSIL.

This clonotype was seen only a few times. The chain recombines TRBV19 with TRBJ2-1; D is uncertain. Germline lookup yields CDR1 LNHDA and CDR2 SQIVND (reference sequence). V was clipped by 1 base and J by 5 bases, with 9 bases between them. The CDR3 consists of 14 residues. The CDR3 reads CASSIALNDNEQFF. CDR3 DNA sequence: TGTGCCAGTAGTATAGCCCTCAATGACAATGAGCAGTTCTTC.

The sample holds a few counts of this clonotype. The chain has TRBV20-1 and TRBJ1-5, with 10 nucleotides matching TRBD1. The ends lost 0 bases at V and 6 bases at J; junction bases unmatched: 11. CDR1 DFQATT and CDR2 SNEGSKA come from the germline V gene (reference sequence). CDR3 length: 17 residues. This CDR3 is CSARDRQGATKGQPQHF. As DNA, the CDR3 is TGCAGTGCTAGAGATAGACAGGGGGCAACAAAGGGTCAGCCCCAGCATTTT.

This chain uses TRBV5-1 with TRBJ2-7; 9 bases line up with TRBD2. The germline gives CDR1 SGHRS, CDR2 YFSETQ. This CDR3 contains 16 residues. V gave up 1 base and J gave up 1 base; unmatched junction bases: 6. The DNA of the CDR3 is TGCGCCAGCAGCTTGTTTAGCGGGAGCGGGTCCTACGAGCAGTACTTC. Protein: CASSLFSGSGSYEQYF.

This clonotype came up a few times. This chain links TRBV7-2 with TRBJ2-7; weak D call: TRBD2 (6 bases). This CDR3 is built from 14 residues. Trimming cost V 4 bases and J 5 bases, with 15 bases left between them. Germline V gene sequence: CDR1 SGHTA, CDR2 FQGNSA. The CDR3 loop reads CASSSNVLANEQYF. Written as DNA, the CDR3 is TGTGCCAGCAGCTCTAACGTCCTAGCGAACGAGCAGTACTTC.

This clonotype was observed once. This chain joins TRBV12-5 and TRBJ2-2, with a possible D match to TRBD2 (6 bases). CDR3 length: 14 residues. Per germline, CDR1 LGHNT and CDR2 FRNRAP. Deletions cut 3 bases from V and 1 base from J, with 6 bases between. The CDR3 bases are TGTGCTAGTGGTTTCGGGGGGAACACCGGGGAGCTGTTTTTT. It is translated as CASGFGGNTGELFF.

This chain links TRBV6-2 or TRBV6-3 with TRBJ2-5; TRBD2 aligns across 7 bases. Losses at the gene ends were 7 bases for V and 2 bases for J; bases not matched to a gene: 10. There are 15 residues in the CDR3. Germline assignment: CDR1 MNHEY and CDR2 SVGEGT. CDR3 sequence: CASIAGARPQETQYF. The DNA for the CDR3 is TGTGCCAGCATCGCGGGAGCCCGACCTCAAGAGACCCAGTACTTC.

This clonotype was found many times. This sequence joins TRBV4-3 and TRBJ1-6; D unresolved. This CDR3 comprises 15 residues. With 4 bases removed from V and 4 bases from J, the gap between germline ends came to 11 bases. Looked up from germline, CDR1 is LGHNA and CDR2 is YSLEER. The CDR3 coding sequence is TGCGCCAGCAGCCCGCTCGGGGTTTATAATTCACCCCTCCACTTT. It specifies CASSPLGVYNSPLHF.

The table lists this clonotype with a few counts. Given a much more abundant clone one base away, this may be a read error. The gene calls are TRBV20-1 and TRBJ2-7; D assignment may be TRBD1 or TRBD2 (6 bases each). The V gene's germline CDR1 is DFQATT and CDR2 SNEGSKA (reference sequence). The CDR3 is 12 amino acids. V lost 5 bases, J lost 5 bases, and 13 bases lay in between. The CDR3 bases are TGCAGTGCTTCACGGGGGCTTCACGAGCAGTACTTC. This encodes CSASRGLHEQYF.

The rearrangement links TRBV5-1 to TRBJ1-3; D possibly corresponds to TRBD1 (5 bases). Per germline, CDR1 SGHRS and CDR2 YFSETQ. Trimming took off 2 bases at V and 2 bases at J, with 11 bases between the two ends. CDR3 length: 15 amino acids. The DNA of the CDR3 is TGCGCCAGCAGCTTTTTGGGGGAGACTGGAAACACCATATATTTT. It specifies CASSFLGETGNTIYF.

The rearrangement joins TRBV28 to TRBJ2-7; no reliable D call. The V gene's germline CDR1 is MDHEN and CDR2 SYDVKM. V was trimmed by 7 bases and J by 5 bases, leaving 9 bases between them. The CDR3 has 11 amino acids. CDR3 in DNA: TGTGCCAGCACCCTCCCCCACGAGCAGTACTTC. This translates into CASTLPHEQYF.

This clonotype was counted a few times. The rearrangement joins TRBV12-3 or TRBV12-4 to TRBJ2-1, with D unclear. Trimming shortened V by 3 bases and J by 12 bases, and 12 bases separated the two germline ends. The CDR3 is made up of 12 amino acids. CDR3 loop: CASSLKVQGQFF. The CDR3 region has the DNA TGTGCCAGCAGTTTGAAGGTTCAAGGGCAGTTCTTC.

This clonotype turned up a few times. This chain links TRBV6-2 or TRBV6-3 with TRBJ2-3; D uncertain. CDR1 MNHEY and CDR2 SVGEGT come from the germline V gene. V was trimmed by 0 bases and J by 10 bases, leaving 11 bases between them. The CDR3 extends over 13 amino acids. The CDR3 protein is CASSYSTFHAQYF. As DNA, the CDR3 is TGTGCCAGCAGTTACTCGACGTTTCATGCGCAGTATTTT.

This chain links TRBV20-1 with TRBJ1-2; D remains ambiguous. The CDR3 sequence is 11 residues long. Germline values: CDR1 DFQATT, CDR2 SNEGSKA (reference sequence). Deletions cut 6 bases from V and 12 bases from J, with 17 bases between. The CDR3 DNA reads TGCAGTGCGGAAGCCCGGGTTATTCACACCTTC. Protein product: CSAEARVIHTF.